What follows are 21 T cell receptor beta chains derived from one specimen sequenced in a study of blood T cell repertoires in COVID-19. Clones were sequenced by immunoSEQ multiplex PCR, and TCRdb holds only the in-frame ones, with some missing. Among 80,000 to 95,000 clones listed, roughly 80% were seen once. Material for sequencing was peripheral blood. These receptors came from a man older than 75 with active or convalescent COVID-19.

This clone has just one count. The rearrangement uses TRBV14 and TRBJ1-1; 8 bases agree with TRBD1. The trim removed 4 bases at V and 3 bases at J, leaving 10 bases unmatched. The CDR3 is 16 amino acids. CDR1 is SGHDN, CDR2 FVKESK, per germline. The DNA for the CDR3 is TGTGCCAGCAGCCCCCCGCGGGGGACAGGCTACACTGAAGCTTTCTTT. Translation: CASSPPRGTGYTEAFF.

This clone was recorded only once. The chain couples TRBV27 to TRBJ1-1, with D unclear. CDR1 and CDR2 from the germline V gene are MNHEY and SMNVEV (reference sequence). This CDR3 comprises 13 residues. The V end lost 4 bases, the J end lost 2 bases, and 8 bases lay between the germline ends. Here the CDR3 reads CASSSAGNTEAFF. CDR3 in DNA: TGTGCCAGCAGTTCAGCAGGAAACACTGAAGCTTTCTTT.

Only a few counts were recorded for this clone. CDR3 in amino acids: CASSQGQANYGYTF. CDR3 nucleotides: TGCGCCAGCAGCCAAGGACAGGCCAACTATGGCTACACCTTC. The chain employs TRBV4-3 and TRBJ1-2; perhaps TRBD1 as D (6 bases). V was clipped by 1 base and J by 2 bases, with 8 bases between them. In germline, CDR1 is LGHNA, CDR2 YSLEER. The CDR3 runs to 14 residues.

The chain combines TRBV19 with TRBJ2-7; D gene uncertain. The V gene lost 6 bases and the J gene lost 3 bases, with 15 bases spanning the gap. The length of the CDR3 is 14 residues. The V gene's germline CDR1 is LNHDA and CDR2 SQIVND (reference sequence). Here the CDR3 DNA reads TGTGCCAGTAGAACCCAGGAAAGAGACTACGAGCAGTACTTC. Its protein is CASRTQERDYEQYF.

In DNA, the CDR3 is TGTGCCAGCAGGGGGGCACAGGGCACAGAGACCCAGTACTTC. Residues: CASRGAQGTETQYF. The chain joins TRBV2 to TRBJ2-5; D may be TRBD1 (6 bases). The CDR3 length is 14 residues. Germline V gene lookup returns CDR1 SNHLY and CDR2 FYNNEI. Trimming removed 6 bases at V and 4 bases at J, with 15 bases between.

The rearrangement uses TRBV6-6 and TRBJ1-2; 8 nucleotides match TRBD1. The germline gives CDR1 MNHNY, CDR2 SVGAGI (reference sequence). V was clipped by 5 bases and J by 3 bases; unmatched bases: 5. The CDR3 contains 14 residues. This chain's CDR3 is CASSIDRGDYGYTF. CDR3 nucleotides: TGTGCCAGCAGTATCGACAGGGGAGACTATGGCTACACCTTC.

V gene TRBV3-1 (or the pseudogene TRBV3-2) combines with J gene TRBJ2-5; 8 bases are shared with TRBD1. V shed 1 base, J shed 4 bases, and the junction held 2 bases outside the gene matches. Germline CDR1 reads LGHDT; CDR2 reads YNNKEL (reference sequence). This CDR3 region has 14 residues. The CDR3: CASSQVTGGETQYF. The CDR3 bases are TGTGCCAGCAGCCAAGTTACAGGGGGAGAGACCCAGTACTTC.

This clone was detected only once. The gene calls are TRBV5-6 and TRBJ2-3; TRBD1 matches at 7 bases. The CDR3 totals 14 residues. Germline V gene data show CDR1 as SGHDT and CDR2 as YYEEEE. V gave up 2 bases and J gave up 3 bases; unmatched junction bases: 3. As DNA, the CDR3 is TGTGCCAGCAGCTTCACAGGGGAGACAGATACGCAGTATTTT. Translated, it gives CASSFTGETDTQYF.

This clone has more than one count but fewer than ten. This chain joins TRBV19 and TRBJ2-5, with a tentative D call TRBD1 (6 bases). V was cut by 2 bases and J by 4 bases, with 8 bases left in between. CDR3 size: 13 residues. Germline CDR1 reads LNHDA; CDR2 reads SQIVND (reference sequence). The CDR3 DNA sequence: TGTGCCAGTAGTATAAGCAGGGGAGAGACCCAGTACTTC. Amino acids: CASSISRGETQYF.

This clone was detected only once. The chain has TRBV19 and TRBJ1-1; D is undetermined. CDR3 size: 13 residues. Germline CDR1 LNHDA, CDR2 SQIVND (reference sequence). Trimming shortened V by 10 bases and J by 4 bases, and 16 bases separated the two germline ends. The CDR3 DNA reads as TGTGCCACCGTCGGGAGCCCTGGCACTGAAGCTTTCTTT. Its protein is CATVGSPGTEAFF.

This rearrangement joins TRBV7-6 to TRBJ2-2, with TRBD1 identical over 8 bases. The germline CDR1 and CDR2 sequences are SGHVS and FNYEAQ. This CDR3 region has 16 residues. V lost 1 base and J lost 6; bases outside the gene matches: 7. The CDR3 reads CASSLGTGSAAGELFF. The DNA of the CDR3 is TGTGCCAGCAGCTTAGGGACAGGGAGTGCCGCCGGGGAGCTGTTTTTT.

This chain links TRBV9 with TRBJ2-5, with 7 bases identical to TRBD2. CDR3 length equals 13 residues. Germline values: CDR1 SGDLS, CDR2 YYNGEE. The trim removed 4 bases at V and 2 bases at J, leaving 2 bases unmatched. The DNA for the CDR3 is TGTGCCAGCAGCAGAGCGGGGCAAGAGACCCAGTACTTC. Residues: CASSRAGQETQYF.

This clone has just a few counts. The V call is TRBV4-1, the J call TRBJ1-2, with 8 bases matching TRBD1. The CDR3 has 16 residues. CDR1 is MGHRA and CDR2 is YSYEKL in the germline V gene. V shed 4 bases, J shed 1 base, and the junction held 8 bases outside the gene matches. DNA of the CDR3: TGCGCCAGCAGCCCTAGAGTGGGACAGGATAACTATGGCTACACCTTC. Amino acids: CASSPRVGQDNYGYTF.

A remark on this clone: Germline and junction disagree at one end, which may indicate a read error. This rearrangement joins TRBV5-1 to TRBJ2-1; TRBD2 matches 14 bases. The CDR3 contains 17 residues. CDR1 SGHRS and CDR2 YFSETQ come from the germline V gene. The CDR3 sequence is CASSLGLAGGLYDEQFF. The CDR3 nucleotides read TGCGCCAGCAGCTTGGGACTAGCGGGGGGGCTCTACGATGAGCAGTTCTTC.

The chain employs TRBV19 and TRBJ1-5; D uncertain. V shed 7 bases and J shed 4 bases, with 17 bases lying between them. CDR1 and CDR2 (germline): LNHDA, SQIVND (reference sequence). CDR3 length equals 15 residues. The CDR3 loop reads CASTPRVGYNQPQHF. The CDR3 nucleotides read TGTGCCAGTACCCCGCGGGTAGGGTATAATCAGCCCCAGCATTTT. The complete variable domain, with remaining parts taken from reference TRBV19 and TRBJ1-5, reads DGGITQSPKYLFRKEGQNVTLSCEQNLNHDAMYWYRQDPGQGLRLIYYSQIVNDFQKGDIAEGYSVSREKKESFPLTVTSAQKNPTAFYLCASTPRVGYNQPQHFGDGTRLSIL.

The CDR3 coding sequence is TGCAGCGTTACCTACATGGGGCATGAAGCTTTCTTT. It specifies CSVTYMGHEAFF. The chain links TRBV29-1 to TRBJ1-1; the D gene is possibly TRBD1 (5 bases). The CDR3 spans 12 residues. Germline-derived CDR1 and CDR2 are SQVTM and ANQGSEA. V lost 5 bases and J 7 bases, leaving 14 bases between the germline ends.

The chain has TRBV5-3 and TRBJ2-7, with 9 bases that match TRBD2. TRBV5-3 is labeled an ORF, and its function is uncertain. V was pared by 0 bases and J by 4 bases, with 5 bases of the junction left unmatched. CDR3 size: 15 residues. CDR3 sequence: CARSLDCGGAYEQYF. In DNA form, the CDR3 reads TGTGCCAGAAGCTTGGATTGCGGGGGGGCTTACGAGCAGTACTTC.

The chain has TRBV6-6 and TRBJ1-1; 7 nucleotides match TRBD1. The length of the CDR3 is 13 residues. Germline trimming cut 6 bases from V and 4 bases from J; bases unmatched to any gene: 5. In germline, CDR1 is MNHNY, CDR2 SVGAGI (reference sequence). The CDR3 DNA reads as TGTGCCAGCAGCTCGACAGGGATCACTGAAGCTTTCTTT. Protein sequence: CASSSTGITEAFF.

This clone is a singleton in its sample. V and J are TRBV18 and TRBJ2-5; D might be TRBD1 (6 bases). Trimming left V 6 bases short and J 2 bases short, with 16 bases between. The CDR3 has 15 residues. Germline V gene sequence: CDR1 KGHSH, CDR2 LQKENI. The CDR3 DNA reads as TGTGCCAGCTCGCTAGAACAGGGAACTCAAGAGACCCAGTACTTC. It yields the protein CASSLEQGTQETQYF.

The chain joins TRBV10-3 to TRBJ2-7; D is possibly TRBD1 (6 bases). This CDR3 comprises 14 residues. CDR1 and CDR2 (germline): ENHRY, SYGVKD. V was trimmed by 6 bases and J by 0 bases, leaving 12 bases between them. The CDR3 loop reads CAIRGDIRSYEQYF. CDR3 in DNA: TGTGCCATCAGAGGGGACATCCGCTCCTACGAGCAGTACTTC.

Written as DNA, the CDR3 is TGTGCCAGCAGGGTCCTAGCGGGGATTCAAGAGACCCAGTACTTC. Protein product: CASRVLAGIQETQYF. V and J are TRBV6-5 and TRBJ2-5; 9 positions agree with TRBD2. The trim removed 6 bases at V and 2 bases at J, leaving 7 bases unmatched. The CDR3 length is 15 residues. The germline gives CDR1 MNHEY, CDR2 SVGAGI.